This T cell receptor (beta chain) was identified during a study of blood T cell repertoires in COVID-19. Libraries were prepared by immunoSEQ multiplex PCR; TCRdb keeps only in-frame clonotypes and omits some of them. The profile covers roughly 91,000 clones, with 60% to 85% appearing a single time and roughly 7.3% taken by the ten largest. There are 13 residues in the CDR3. Deletions cut 2 bases from V and 10 bases from J, with 12 bases between. Germline values: CDR1 MNHEY, CDR2 SVGAGI. The genes are TRBV6-5 and TRBJ2-4; D might be TRBD1 (8 bases). The material sequenced was peripheral blood. The sequence was collected from a man between 65 and 80 years old with acute or convalescent COVID-19. The CDR3 reads CASSYGQGGIQYF. The CDR3 region has the DNA TGTGCCAGCAGTTACGGACAGGGAGGGATTCAGTACTTC.